Below, one TCR beta chain is given with its context. It has no known antigen specificity. No per-base quality is available; no much larger clone lies one base away. The immunoSEQ Assay, a bias-controlled multiplex PCR, was used to amplify TCRbeta CDR3 regions from genomic DNA. As for the authors' bioinformatics: The number of nucleated cells in each sample was estimated by amplification of reference gene primers within the assay. To quantify the absolute abundance of each unique TCRbeta CDR3 rearrangement, sequence reads were collapsed and filtered. For each sample, productive Simpson clonality was calculated by taking the square root of Simpson's diversity index across productive rearrangements. What TCRdb holds here is the immuneACCESS table cut down to in-frame rearrangements. Part of the clones is not present; checked against another copy, under half of the missing clones reflect an unresolved V gene, and the others are unexplained. V and J calls and clone size are as listed in that table; D and trimming were resolved from the DNA. This sample is represented by about 83,000 clones; about nine tenths of them were singletons. About 3% of the sample is taken by the ten largest.

From the germline V gene (reference sequence), CDR1 is SEHNR and CDR2 is FQNEAQ. The cysteine opens and the phenylalanine closes a CDR3 of 16 amino acids. Only the CDR3 DNA is retained, 48 bases long and in frame from the first base. At the junction V is shortened by 4 bases and J by 0 bases; bases outside the gene matches: 8. Each collaborating institution followed its own protocols to collect whole blood in K2EDTA tubes. For TCRbeta analysis, collaborators shipped samples as frozen whole blood, isolated PBMCs, or DNA extracted from either of those sample types. The sample comes from a study of blood T cell repertoires in COVID-19 (dated by TCRdb to the early 2020s). Context from the whole study: Samples covering the acute and convalescent phases of COVID-19 were provided by collaborators in the United States, Italy and Spain. A freely available public database, intended as a resource for researchers studying the immune response to SARS-CoV-2, is where the repertoires were released. Subjects who had been exposed to COVID-19, were actively infected with it, or had recovered from it provided the deeply sampled blood TCRbeta repertoires that made up the dataset. The prospective study material was composed of cDNA or gDNA derived from T cells, B-cell-depleted T cells, or PBMCs. HLA class I and class II types, where available, came from metadata supplied by the sample provider rather than from assay-based typing. Samples were obtained from the ongoing ImmuneRACE study (first 160 participants) and from 1,200 or so subjects provided by 6 global collaborators. Nearly every sample came with metadata listing a de-identified subject ID, COVID-19 status, age in years and sex. Study-wide findings and limitations: How much clinical and demographic metadata was included differed by source and by participant, and the metadata was provided uncurated.

The sample consisted of peripheral blood. This receptor was obtained from a woman aged 50 to 60 with active or convalescent COVID-19. The chain couples TRBV7-9 to TRBJ1-2; 7 central nucleotides agree with TRBD1. The sequenced DNA is TGTGCCAGCAGCTGGTCGGGGACAGCCACTAACTATGGCTACACCTTC. Its amino acids are CASSWSGTATNYGYTF.